This record looks at one TCR beta chain sequence and its context. Its specificity is not known. These data come from a study of shared clonotypes between healthy human individuals. HIV-negative, healthy adults without recent acute infections or vaccinations were the donors. Clones were sequenced by immunoSEQ multiplex PCR, and TCRdb holds only the in-frame ones, with some missing. The sample lists under 1,100,000 clones; about 70% were seen once. Regarding the study as a whole: Compared with clonotypes that all four donors shared, non-shared clonotypes had lower generation probabilities.

This CDR3 has 15 amino acids. The V and J ends lost 2 bases and 0 bases respectively, with 11 bases between them. Per the germline V gene, CDR1 is GTSNPN and CDR2 is SVGIG (reference sequence). The source material was memory CD4+ T cells sorted from blood. The subset denotes: CD45RA-negative fraction. The TCR comes from a young man in good health. This chain joins TRBV30 and TRBJ1-3; perhaps TRBD1 as D (5 bases). The CDR3 coding sequence is TGTGCCTGGAGTCGGACGGGGACCTCTGGAAACACCATATATTTT. Amino acid sequence: CAWSRTGTSGNTIYF.